One sample yielded the 14 T cell receptor beta chains listed below, sequenced in a study of blood T cell repertoires in COVID-19. Produced via immunoSEQ multiplex PCR; TCRdb's table is partial and in-frame only. The top ten hold around 13% of the sample, which has some 170,000 clones, approximately 87% seen once. The sample was peripheral blood. These receptors all stem from a woman in her seventies with COVID-19, enrolled during active disease.

V gene TRBV7-8 combines with J gene TRBJ1-2, with TRBD1 as a possible D gene (6 bases). Germline lookup yields CDR1 SGHVS and CDR2 FQNEAQ. Between the trimmed V and J ends, which lost 5 bases and 8 bases, there was a span of 18 bases. The CDR3 is made up of 14 amino acids. The chain's CDR3 is CASSPERGGRGYTF. The DNA for the CDR3 is TGTGCCAGCAGCCCGGAGAGGGGGGGGCGAGGCTACACCTTC.

The chain couples TRBV5-1 to TRBJ2-2, with TRBD1 matching 7 bases. V gave up 0 bases and J gave up 4 bases; unmatched junction bases: 3. This CDR3 is built from 15 residues. Looked up from germline, CDR1 is SGHRS and CDR2 is YFSETQ. The CDR3 protein is CASSLERGPTGELFF. DNA of the CDR3: TGCGCCAGCAGCTTGGAAAGGGGGCCCACCGGGGAGCTGTTTTTT.

This chain uses TRBV5-1 with TRBJ1-2; 7 nucleotides match TRBD1. CDR1 is SGHRS, CDR2 YFSETQ, per germline. The V and J ends lost 0 bases and 8 bases, in that order; junction bases with no gene match: 4. This CDR3 has 13 amino acids. DNA for the CDR3: TGCGCCAGCAGCTTGGGACAGGGATTAGGCTACACCTTC. This sequence encodes CASSLGQGLGYTF.

V gene TRBV30 combines with J gene TRBJ1-4; 7 bases align to TRBD1. The CDR3 spans 15 residues. V lost 1 base and J lost 7; bases outside the gene matches: 9. Germline V gene sequence: CDR1 GTSNPN, CDR2 SVGIG (reference sequence). The CDR3 coding sequence is TGTGCCTGGAGTGCAAACAGGGGACCAAGTGAAAAACTGTTTTTT. Amino acid sequence: CAWSANRGPSEKLFF. The full variable domain, completed using reference TRBV30 and TRBJ1-4, is SQTIHQWPATLVQPVGSPLSLECTVEGTSNPNLYWYRQAAGRGLQLLFYSVGIGQISSEVPQNLSASRPQDRQFILSSKKLLLSDSGFYLCAWSANRGPSEKLFFGSGTQLSVL.

The chain uses TRBV15 and TRBJ2-3; 11 bases map to TRBD2. There are 22 residues in the CDR3. CDR1 is LNHNV, CDR2 YYDKDF, per germline (reference sequence). With V trimmed by 0 bases and J by 0 bases, 17 bases remained unmatched. CDR3 loop: CATSRDRPGLLAGALSTDTQYF. Written as DNA, the CDR3 is TGTGCCACCAGCAGAGATCGCCCGGGTTTACTAGCGGGGGCTTTGAGCACAGATACGCAGTATTTT.

This CDR3 is CASSQTTGGAETQYF. The CDR3 nucleotides are TGCGCCAGCAGCCAAACCACAGGGGGCGCGGAGACCCAGTACTTC. V and J are TRBV4-3 and TRBJ2-5, with 9 nucleotides matching TRBD1. This CDR3 has 15 residues. After removal of 2 bases from V and 5 bases from J, the junction contained 6 bases not matched to a gene. CDR1 and CDR2 from the germline V gene are LGHNA and YSLEER.

J is TRBJ2-3 and V is TRBV24-1; 9 bases align to TRBD2. Germline V gene sequence: CDR1 KGHDR, CDR2 SFDVKD. CDR3 length: 14 residues. V trimming: 7 bases; J trimming: 4 bases; junction bases outside the gene matches: 5. The CDR3: CATRPGLASDTQYF. The CDR3 DNA follows: TGTGCCACCAGGCCGGGACTAGCCTCAGATACGCAGTATTTT.

The chain is built from TRBV7-9 and TRBJ2-3; perhaps TRBD2 as D (6 bases). Trimming shortened V by 6 bases and J by 2 bases, and 18 bases separated the two germline ends. The CDR3 totals 16 residues. Germline V gene data show CDR1 as SEHNR and CDR2 as FQNEAQ (reference sequence). The CDR3, as DNA: TGTGCCAGCAGTTTTGCGGGGACCCCAACCACAGATACGCAGTATTTT. Translated, it gives CASSFAGTPTTDTQYF.

This rearrangement joins TRBV27 to TRBJ1-1, with D possibly matching TRBD1 (5 bases). Trimming removed 5 bases from V and 1 base from J, with 8 bases in between. Germline V lookup: CDR1 MNHEY, CDR2 SMNVEV (reference sequence). The CDR3 totals 13 residues. CDR3 loop: CASSKQENTEAFF. In DNA form, the CDR3 reads TGTGCCAGCAGTAAACAGGAGAACACTGAAGCTTTCTTT.

V gene TRBV4-1 combines with J gene TRBJ2-2; 12 bases are a match to TRBD2. V was clipped by 1 base and J by 6 bases; unmatched bases: 0. This CDR3 region has 15 residues. The germline CDR1 and CDR2 sequences are MGHRA and YSYEKL. The CDR3 here is CASSQGLAGAGELFF. The CDR3 DNA follows: TGCGCCAGCAGCCAAGGACTAGCGGGAGCCGGGGAGCTGTTTTTT.

In this sample, this clone turned up many times. This chain joins TRBV14 and TRBJ2-1; 9 positions match TRBD2. The germline gives CDR1 SGHDN, CDR2 FVKESK. The CDR3 runs to 16 residues. Trimming at V came to 0 bases and at J to 3 bases, leaving 3 bases not matched to a gene. CDR3 DNA sequence: TGTGCCAGCAGCCAAGATCTACTAGCGGGCTACAATGAGCAGTTCTTC. Protein: CASSQDLLAGYNEQFF. Complete variable domain (other parts from reference TRBV14 and TRBJ2-1): EAGVTQFPSHSVIEKGQTVTLRCDPISGHDNLYWYRRVMGKEIKFLLHFVKESKQDESGMPNNRFLAERTGGTYSTLKVQPAELEDSGVYFCASSQDLLAGYNEQFFGPGTRLTVL.

V and J are TRBV7-2 and TRBJ2-7; D not certain. There are 13 residues in the CDR3. Germline lookup yields CDR1 SGHTA and CDR2 FQGNSA. The ends were cut back, 1 base at V and 6 bases at J, with 10 bases in the middle. CDR3: CASSLVPSSEQYF. As DNA, the CDR3 is TGTGCCAGCAGCTTAGTTCCATCGAGCGAGCAGTACTTC. Full variable domain (outside the CDR3, taken from reference TRBV7-2 and TRBJ2-7): GAGVSQSPSNKVTEKGKDVELRCDPISGHTALYWYRQSLGQGLEFLIYFQGNSAPDKSGLPSDRFSAERTGGSVSTLTIQRTQQEDSAVYLCASSLVPSSEQYFGPGTRLTVT.

The chain carries TRBV5-1 and TRBJ2-7; 7 nucleotides line up with TRBD2. The CDR3 consists of 13 residues. The V and J ends lost 5 bases and 2 bases, in that order; junction bases with no gene match: 4. Germline CDR1 is SGHRS and CDR2 is YFSETQ. CDR3 protein: CASRRETTYEQYF. In DNA form, the CDR3 reads TGCGCCAGCAGGCGGGAGACGACCTACGAGCAGTACTTC.

V usage is TRBV19 and J usage is TRBJ1-6, with 8 bases matching TRBD1. V gave up 8 bases and J gave up 7 bases; unmatched junction bases: 10. This CDR3 is 15 amino acids long. CDR1 and CDR2 (germline): LNHDA, SQIVND (reference sequence). The CDR3 sequence is CASGTQGAGNSPLHF. CDR3 nucleotide sequence: TGTGCCAGTGGAACTCAGGGGGCAGGGAATTCACCCCTCCACTTT.